The present TCR beta chain was sequenced within a study of T cell changes during pregnancy in multiple sclerosis. The protocol was immunoSEQ multiplex PCR, while the TCRdb copy is restricted to in-frame clones and leaves out a portion. This table has 70,000 to 90,000 clones, just over 90% appearing once. Germline V lookup: CDR1 SGDLS, CDR2 YYNGEE. Trimming took off 0 bases at V and 2 bases at J, with 11 bases between the two ends. The CDR3 length is 15 residues. The sequences come from peripheral blood, collected in the second trimester of pregnancy. This chain links TRBV9 with TRBJ1-1, with D possibly TRBD1 on 6 matching bases. The sequence was collected from a female donor in good health, enrolled as a control in a pregnancy study. The CDR3 spells CASSVGGGGNTEAFF. CDR3 DNA: TGTGCCAGCAGCGTAGGAGGGGGGGGCAACACTGAAGCTTTCTTT. The full variable domain, in which reference TRBV9 and TRBJ1-1 provide the parts outside the CDR3, is DSGVTQTPKHLITATGQRVTLRCSPRSGDLSVYWYQQSLDQGLQFLIQYYNGEERAKGNILERFSAQQFPDLHSELNLSSLELGDSALYFCASSVGGGGNTEAFFGQGTRLTVV.